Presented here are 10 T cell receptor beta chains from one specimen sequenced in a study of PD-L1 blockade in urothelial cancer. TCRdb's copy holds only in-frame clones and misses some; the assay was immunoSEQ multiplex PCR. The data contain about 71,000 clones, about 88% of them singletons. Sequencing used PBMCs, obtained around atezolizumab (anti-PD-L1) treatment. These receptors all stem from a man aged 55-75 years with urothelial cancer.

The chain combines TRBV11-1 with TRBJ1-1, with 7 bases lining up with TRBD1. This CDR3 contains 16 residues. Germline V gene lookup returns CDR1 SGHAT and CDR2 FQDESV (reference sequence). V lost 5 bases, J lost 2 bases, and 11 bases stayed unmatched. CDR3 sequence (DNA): TGTGCCAGCAGCGACCTTCGGAACAGGGGAAACACTGAAGCTTTCTTT. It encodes CASSDLRNRGNTEAFF. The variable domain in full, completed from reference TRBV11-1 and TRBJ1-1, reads EAEVAQSPRYKITEKSQAVAFWCDPISGHATLYWYRQILGQGPELLVQFQDESVVDDSQLPKDRFSAERLKGVDSTLKIQPAELGDSAMYLCASSDLRNRGNTEAFFGQGTRLTVV.

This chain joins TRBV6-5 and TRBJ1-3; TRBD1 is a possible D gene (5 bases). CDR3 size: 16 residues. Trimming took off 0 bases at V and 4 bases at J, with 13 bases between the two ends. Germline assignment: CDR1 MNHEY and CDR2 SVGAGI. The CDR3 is CASSYSNPRVGNTIYF. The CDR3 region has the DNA TGTGCCAGCAGTTACTCGAACCCCAGGGTCGGAAACACCATATATTTT.

DNA of the CDR3: TGTGCCAGCAGCGATAGTTTGGGACTTAGATACAATGAGCAGTTCTTC. Encoded protein: CASSDSLGLRYNEQFF. The genes are TRBV7-9 and TRBJ2-1, with D possibly being TRBD2 (6 bases). The length of the CDR3 is 16 residues. Trimming stripped 5 bases from V and 4 bases from J, with 18 bases between. CDR1 SEHNR and CDR2 FQNEAQ come from the germline V gene (reference sequence).

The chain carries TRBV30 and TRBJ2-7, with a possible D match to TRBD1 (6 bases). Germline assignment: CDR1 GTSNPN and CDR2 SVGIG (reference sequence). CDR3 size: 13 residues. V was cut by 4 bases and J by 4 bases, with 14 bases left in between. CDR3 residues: CAWTTGHVYEQYF. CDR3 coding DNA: TGTGCCTGGACCACGGGACATGTTTACGAGCAGTACTTC. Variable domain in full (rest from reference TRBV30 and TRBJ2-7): SQTIHQWPATLVQPVGSPLSLECTVEGTSNPNLYWYRQAAGRGLQLLFYSVGIGQISSEVPQNLSASRPQDRQFILSSKKLLLSDSGFYLCAWTTGHVYEQYFGPGTRLTVT.

CDR3 in amino acids: CASSFTGTRVTEAFF. DNA of the CDR3: TGTGCCAGCAGCTTCACCGGGACAAGGGTCACTGAAGCTTTCTTT. The chain combines TRBV5-6 with TRBJ1-1, with D possibly being TRBD1 (6 bases). The CDR3 has 15 amino acids. The germline V gene encodes CDR1 SGHDT and CDR2 YYEEEE. V was pared by 2 bases and J by 4 bases, with 15 bases between.

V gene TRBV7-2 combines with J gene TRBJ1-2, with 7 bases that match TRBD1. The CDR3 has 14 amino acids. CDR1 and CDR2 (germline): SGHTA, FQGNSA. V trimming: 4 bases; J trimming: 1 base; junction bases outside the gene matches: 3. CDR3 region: CASSSGGSNYGYTF. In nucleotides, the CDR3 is TGTGCCAGCAGCTCAGGGGGGAGTAACTATGGCTACACCTTC.

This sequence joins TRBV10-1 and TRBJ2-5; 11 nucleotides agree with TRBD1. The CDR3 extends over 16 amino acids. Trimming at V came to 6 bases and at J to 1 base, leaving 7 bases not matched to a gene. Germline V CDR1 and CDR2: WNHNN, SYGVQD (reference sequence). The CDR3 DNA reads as TGCGCCAGCAGCGACGCCGGGACAGGGGGCCAAGAGACCCAGTACTTC. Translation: CASSDAGTGGQETQYF.

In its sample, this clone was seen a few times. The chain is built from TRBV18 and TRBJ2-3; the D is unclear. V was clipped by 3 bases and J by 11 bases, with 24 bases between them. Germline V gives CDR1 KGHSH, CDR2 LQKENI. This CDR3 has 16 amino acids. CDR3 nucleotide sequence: TGTGCCAGCTCACCCACCGGTGGGCAAGGAAACCTTTTGCAGTATTTT. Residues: CASSPTGGQGNLLQYF.

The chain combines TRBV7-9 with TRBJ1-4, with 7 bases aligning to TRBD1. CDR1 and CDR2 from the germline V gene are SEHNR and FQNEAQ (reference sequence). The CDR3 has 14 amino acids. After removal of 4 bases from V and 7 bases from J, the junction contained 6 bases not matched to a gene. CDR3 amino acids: CASSSTGDSEKLFF. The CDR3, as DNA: TGTGCCAGCAGCTCCACAGGGGATAGTGAAAAACTGTTTTTT. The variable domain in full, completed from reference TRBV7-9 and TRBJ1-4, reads DTGVSQNPRHKITKRGQNVTFRCDPISEHNRLYWYRQTLGQGPEFLTYFQNEAQLEKSRLLSDRFSAERPKGSFSTLEIQRTEQGDSAMYLCASSSTGDSEKLFFGSGTQLSVL.

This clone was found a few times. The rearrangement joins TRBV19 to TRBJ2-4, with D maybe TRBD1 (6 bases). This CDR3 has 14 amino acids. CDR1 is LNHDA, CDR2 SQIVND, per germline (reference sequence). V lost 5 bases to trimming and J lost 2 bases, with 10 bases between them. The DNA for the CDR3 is TGTGCCAGTAGTCTCACAGGGTCCAAAAACATTCAGTACTTC. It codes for CASSLTGSKNIQYF.